This T cell receptor (beta chain) was documented in a study of T cells in Graves' hyperthyroidism and ophthalmopathy. Study-wide results and caveats: Median prediction lead before ophthalmopathy onset was 6.5 to 7 months with the model. The majority of expanded thyroid clonotypes above 0.001 also appeared in blood.

The V gene lost 2 bases and the J gene lost 7 bases, with 11 bases spanning the gap. This CDR3 is built from 14 residues. Per the germline V gene, CDR1 is MDHEN and CDR2 is SYDVKM. This clonotype was detected ten times or more. Its matching antigen is unknown. Those patients with uncontrolled infection, other autoimmune disease, pregnancy or lactation were excluded. Orbital computed tomography, thyroid ultrasound, serum thyroxine and TRAb, and clinical symptoms together informed the diagnoses. Amplification yielded TCR beta CDR3 regions, with RNA transcripts as the source. HTBI primers were the set used in a first-round RT-PCR of the TCR CDR3. TCRdb re-analysed the multiplex PCR reads in MiXCR, keeping a single row per CDR3 protein. The table has roughly 380,000 distinct CDR3 sequences, less than 15% seen once; the top ten hold less than 25%.

The receptor was derived from a man younger than 40 with Graves' hyperthyroidism that later progressed to Graves' ophthalmopathy. Sequencing was carried out using blood. The chain employs TRBV28 and TRBJ1-4, with D perhaps TRBD1 (5 bases). The CDR3 loop is CASSLSQGLEKLFF. DNA of the CDR3: TGTGCCAGCAGTTTAAGTCAGGGACTTGAAAAACTGTTTTTT.